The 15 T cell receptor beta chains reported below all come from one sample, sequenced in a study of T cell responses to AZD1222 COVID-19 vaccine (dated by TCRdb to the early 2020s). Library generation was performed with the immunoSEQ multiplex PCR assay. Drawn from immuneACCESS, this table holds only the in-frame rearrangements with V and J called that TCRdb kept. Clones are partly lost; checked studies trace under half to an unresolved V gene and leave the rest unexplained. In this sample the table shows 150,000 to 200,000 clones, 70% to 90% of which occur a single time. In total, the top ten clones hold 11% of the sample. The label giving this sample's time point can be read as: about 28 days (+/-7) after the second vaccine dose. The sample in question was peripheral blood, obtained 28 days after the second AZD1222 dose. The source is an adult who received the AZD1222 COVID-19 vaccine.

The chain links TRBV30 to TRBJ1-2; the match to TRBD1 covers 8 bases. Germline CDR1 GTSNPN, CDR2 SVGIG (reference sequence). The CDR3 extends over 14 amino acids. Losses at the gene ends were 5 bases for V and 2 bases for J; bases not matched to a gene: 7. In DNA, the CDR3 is TGTGCCTGGGTGGACAGGGTTAGGAACTATGGCTACACCTTC. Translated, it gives CAWVDRVRNYGYTF.

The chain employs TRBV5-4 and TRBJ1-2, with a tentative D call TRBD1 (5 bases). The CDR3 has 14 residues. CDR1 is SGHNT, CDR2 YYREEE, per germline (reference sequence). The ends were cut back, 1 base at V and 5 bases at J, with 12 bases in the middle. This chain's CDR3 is CASSLPGSVYGYTF. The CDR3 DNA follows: TGTGCCAGCAGCTTGCCAGGGTCCGTTTATGGCTACACCTTC.

In DNA form, the CDR3 reads TGTGCCAGCAGCCCTAACCTACGCACTGGGGCCAACGTCCTGACTTTC. It specifies CASSPNLRTGANVLTF. This rearrangement joins TRBV3-1 (or the pseudogene TRBV3-2) to TRBJ2-6, with D uncertain. Trimming cost V 4 bases and J 2 bases, with 12 bases left between them. From germline, CDR1 is LGHDT and CDR2 YNNKEL (reference sequence). The CDR3 is 16 residues long.

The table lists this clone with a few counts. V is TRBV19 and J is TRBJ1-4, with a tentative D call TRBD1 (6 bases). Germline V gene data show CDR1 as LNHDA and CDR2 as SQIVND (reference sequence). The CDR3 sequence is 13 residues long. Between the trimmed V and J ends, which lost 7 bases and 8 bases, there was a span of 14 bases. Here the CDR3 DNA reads TGTGCCAGTAATCGGGACACAGACGAAAAACTGTTTTTT. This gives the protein CASNRDTDEKLFF.

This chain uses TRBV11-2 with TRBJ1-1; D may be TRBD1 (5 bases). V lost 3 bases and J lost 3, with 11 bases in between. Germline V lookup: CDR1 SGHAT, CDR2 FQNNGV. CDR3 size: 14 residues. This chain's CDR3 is CASSFQLGDTEAFF. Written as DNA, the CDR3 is TGTGCCAGCAGCTTTCAGCTGGGGGACACTGAAGCTTTCTTT. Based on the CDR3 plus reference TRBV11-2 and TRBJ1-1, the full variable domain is EAGVAQSPRYKIIEKRQSVAFWCNPISGHATLYWYQQILGQGPKLLIQFQNNGVVDDSQLPKDRFSAERLKGVDSTLKIQPAKLEDSAVYLCASSFQLGDTEAFFGQGTRLTVV.

CDR3 sequence reads: CSASEWVFNEKLFF. CDR3 sequence (DNA): TGCAGTGCTAGTGAGTGGGTGTTTAATGAAAAACTGTTTTTT. The chain employs TRBV20-1 and TRBJ1-4; D is unresolved. The CDR3 spans 14 residues. Germline V gene data show CDR1 as DFQATT and CDR2 as SNEGSKA (reference sequence). Trimming pared 3 bases from V and 4 bases from J, leaving 12 bases between.

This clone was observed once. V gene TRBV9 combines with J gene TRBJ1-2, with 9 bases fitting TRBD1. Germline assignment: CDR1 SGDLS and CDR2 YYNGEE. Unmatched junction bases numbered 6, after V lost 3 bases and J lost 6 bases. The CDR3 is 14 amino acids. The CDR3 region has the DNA TGTGCCAGCAGCGCGACAGGGGGGCTTGATGGCTACACCTTC. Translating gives CASSATGGLDGYTF.

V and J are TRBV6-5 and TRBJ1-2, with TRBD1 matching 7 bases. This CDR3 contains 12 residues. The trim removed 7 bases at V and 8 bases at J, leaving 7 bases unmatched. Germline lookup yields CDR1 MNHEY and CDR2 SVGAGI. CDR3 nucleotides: TGTGCCAGCACTAGGGGGCGAGAGGGCTACACCTTC. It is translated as CASTRGREGYTF.

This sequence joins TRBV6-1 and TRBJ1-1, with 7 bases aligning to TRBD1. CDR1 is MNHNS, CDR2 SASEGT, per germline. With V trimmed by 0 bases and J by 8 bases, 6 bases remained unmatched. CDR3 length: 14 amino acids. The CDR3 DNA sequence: TGTGCCAGCAGTGAAGCGTATGGACAGGCAGAAGCTTTCTTT. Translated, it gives CASSEAYGQAEAFF.

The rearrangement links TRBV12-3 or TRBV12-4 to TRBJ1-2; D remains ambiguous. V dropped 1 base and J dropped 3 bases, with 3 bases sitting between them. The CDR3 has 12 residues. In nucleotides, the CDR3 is TGTGCCAGCAGTTTAGGGCACTATGGCTACACCTTC. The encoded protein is CASSLGHYGYTF.

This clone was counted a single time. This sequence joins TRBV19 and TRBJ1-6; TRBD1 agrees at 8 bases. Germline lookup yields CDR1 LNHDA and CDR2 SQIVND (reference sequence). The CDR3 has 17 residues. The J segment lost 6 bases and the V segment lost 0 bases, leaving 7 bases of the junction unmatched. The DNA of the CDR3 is TGTGCCAGTAGTATAGATGTCCCAGGGGGCCGTAATTCACCCCTCCACTTT. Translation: CASSIDVPGGRNSPLHF.

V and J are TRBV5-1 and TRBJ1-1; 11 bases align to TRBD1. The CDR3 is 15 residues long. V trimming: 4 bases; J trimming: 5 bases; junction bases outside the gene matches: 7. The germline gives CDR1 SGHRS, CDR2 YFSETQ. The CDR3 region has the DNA TGCGCCAGCAGCCCGGGACAGGGGGTTTTGACTGAAGCTTTCTTT. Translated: CASSPGQGVLTEAFF.

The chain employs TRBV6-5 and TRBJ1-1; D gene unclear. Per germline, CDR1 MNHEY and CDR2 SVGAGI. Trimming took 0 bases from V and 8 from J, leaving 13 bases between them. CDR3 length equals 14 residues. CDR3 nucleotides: TGTGCCAGCAGTTACTCGAGGAGCGGTGGAGAAGCTTTCTTT. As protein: CASSYSRSGGEAFF.

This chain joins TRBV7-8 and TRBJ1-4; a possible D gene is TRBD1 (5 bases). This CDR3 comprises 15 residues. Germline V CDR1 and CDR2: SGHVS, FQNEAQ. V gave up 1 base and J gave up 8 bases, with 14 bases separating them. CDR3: CASSLVGGGGEKLFF. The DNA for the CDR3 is TGTGCCAGCAGCTTAGTGGGGGGGGGAGGAGAAAAACTGTTTTTT.

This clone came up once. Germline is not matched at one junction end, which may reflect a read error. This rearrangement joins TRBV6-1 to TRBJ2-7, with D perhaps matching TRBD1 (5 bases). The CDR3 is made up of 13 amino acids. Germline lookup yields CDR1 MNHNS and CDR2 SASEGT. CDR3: CASSEDFIDRANF. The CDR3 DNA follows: TGTGCCAGCAGTGAAGATTTTATCGACAGAGCTAACTTC.